These T cell receptor beta chains were read from a single sample in a study of Tregs in tolerant kidney transplant recipients. Generated by immunoSEQ multiplex PCR, the TCRdb table keeps only in-frame clones and is missing some. The sample records 110,000 or so clones, roughly 92% being singletons. Sequenced input: CD4+ T cells from blood. The receptors here all came from a human donor in good health. CDR3s include the opening cysteine and the closing phenylalanine or tryptophan. D genes are given only for firm matches. The size field is filled for only some rows; it gives once, few, many or a size class.

D gene	clone size	V gene	J gene	CDR3 DNA	CDR3 protein
.	.	TRBV4-1	TRBJ2-7	TGCGCCAGCAGCCAAGAAGGAACAAGGACCTACGAGCAGTACTTC	CASSQEGTRTYEQYF
TRBD2	.	TRBV4-1	TRBJ2-3	TGCGCCAGCAGCCAAGATGGTAGCGGGAGCACAGATACGCAGTATTTT	CASSQDGSGSTDTQYF
.	.	TRBV7-9	TRBJ2-5	TGTGCCAGCACCGCGCGGGATACGAAGACCCAGTACTTC	CASTARDTKTQYF
TRBD1	.	TRBV2	TRBJ2-7	TGTGCCAGCAGTCGACAGGGGAGCGACGAGCAGTACTTC	CASSRQGSDEQYF
.	.	TRBV10-3	TRBJ2-2	TGTGCCATCAGTGAAACCTTAGGCGGGGAGCTGTTTTTT	CAISETLGGELFF
.	.	TRBV25-1	TRBJ2-3	TGTGCCAGCAGTGAATACCCCGTACAGGGAAGCACAGATACGCAGTATTTT	CASSEYPVQGSTDTQYF
.	once	TRBV6-5	TRBJ1-3	TGTGCCAGCAGTTACGACGACCCTGGAAACACCATATATTTT	CASSYDDPGNTIYF
.	.	TRBV5-1	TRBJ2-7	TGCGCCAGCAGCTCCACCGCGTCAGCCTACGAGCAGTACTTC	CASSSTASAYEQYF
TRBD2	.	TRBV5-4	TRBJ2-5	TGTGCCAGCAGCCCCCGGACTAGCGGGGCAGGGGAGACCCAGTACTTC	CASSPRTSGAGETQYF
.	.	TRBV16	TRBJ1-5	TGTGCCAGCAGCCTTGCTGTTAAGAATCAGCCCCAGCATTTT	CASSLAVKNQPQHF
.	.	TRBV18	TRBJ2-7	TGTGCCAGCTCGCCGGCGGGTAGTGGATCCTACGAGCAGTACTTC	CASSPAGSGSYEQYF
.	.	TRBV19	TRBJ1-2	TGTGCCAGTACCCCGCCCGGACAGAATTACTATGGCTACACCTTC	CASTPPGQNYYGYTF
.	.	TRBV18	TRBJ2-3	TGTGCCAGCTCACCTGCCAATACTAGCCCAATCACAGATACGCAGTATTTT	CASSPANTSPITDTQYF
.	.	TRBV5-6	TRBJ1-6	TGTGCCAGCAGCTTGGTGGCAGGGGCCAAGAGGTATAATTCACCCCTCCACTTT	CASSLVAGAKRYNSPLHF
TRBD2	.	TRBV7-8	TRBJ2-7	TGTGCCAGCAGCCTGGGGCTAGCGGGACCGATCTACGAGCAGTACTTC	CASSLGLAGPIYEQYF
TRBD1	.	TRBV19	TRBJ1-6	TGTGCCAGTAGTGGGACAGGGTTTGATTCACCCCTCCACTTT	CASSGTGFDSPLHF
.	.	TRBV19	TRBJ2-7	TGTGCCAGTAGTAGGGACAGCGGGGGTTACGAGCAGTACTTC	CASSRDSGGYEQYF
.	.	TRBV5-1	TRBJ1-1	TGCGCCAGCAGACCGGGACAGAACACTGAAGCTTTCTTT	CASRPGQNTEAFF
.	.	TRBV21-1	TRBJ2-3	TGTGCCAGCAGCAAAGGTTCTAGCGGGAGCACAGATACGCAGTATTTT	CASSKGSSGSTDTQYF
TRBD1	.	TRBV2	TRBJ2-7	TGTGCCAGCAGCCCGACAGGGATCTACGAGCAGTACTTC	CASSPTGIYEQYF
TRBD1	.	TRBV19	TRBJ2-4	TGTGCCAGTAGTCTACGACAGGGTGGCGAAAACATTCAGTACTTC	CASSLRQGGENIQYF
TRBD2	.	TRBV10-3	TRBJ2-3	TGTGCCATCAGTGAGTCAGCTTCACTAGCGGGAGTGACAGATACGCAGTATTTT	CAISESASLAGVTDTQYF
.	.	TRBV6-1	TRBJ2-3	TGTGCCAGCAGTGTTGAACCCTGGCCCTACACAGATACGCAGTATTTT	CASSVEPWPYTDTQYF
.	.	TRBV5-1	TRBJ2-5	TGCGCCAGCAGCGTACAAGGGCCAGCCCAGGGGGGAGAGACCCAGTACTTC	CASSVQGPAQGGETQYF
.	.	TRBV5-1	TRBJ2-7	TGCGCCAGCAGCCAGCGGACCGCCTACGAGCAGTACTTC	CASSQRTAYEQYF
.	.	TRBV4-2	TRBJ2-6	TGTCCAGCAGCCGAATCATCAAGGTTACAAAGTCGGGCCAACGTCCTGACTTTC	CPAAESSRLQSRANVLTF
TRBD2	.	TRBV7-2	TRBJ2-1	TGTGCCAGCAGCTCGCCGTTGACAGCGGGAGCGGGAGAGCAGTTCTTC	CASSSPLTAGAGEQFF
.	.	TRBV2	TRBJ2-7	TGTGCCAGCAGTGAGGGGTGGGATAAGTACTTC	CASSEGWDKYF
TRBD1	.	TRBV6-6	TRBJ2-7	TGTGCCAGCAGTAAAAACCGGGACAGGGGTACCTACGAGCAGTACTTC	CASSKNRDRGTYEQYF
TRBD1	.	TRBV6-5	TRBJ1-2	TGTGCCAGCAGGGCGGGACAGGGGGGTCCCTATGGCTACACCTTC	CASRAGQGGPYGYTF
TRBD1	.	TRBV2	TRBJ1-1	TGTGCCAGCAAACGACAGGGGGCACGAAACACTGAAGCTTTCTTT	CASKRQGARNTEAFF
TRBD2	few	TRBV6-5	TRBJ2-1	TGTGCCAGCAGTTATTTGCGGGAGGGCCTCGGTGAGCAGTTCTTC	CASSYLREGLGEQFF
.	.	TRBV29-1	TRBJ1-2	TGCAGCGTTCAGATCGGCGGCTACACCTTC	CSVQIGGYTF
.	.	TRBV29-1	TRBJ2-5	TGCAGCGTTGGTAGAACTACACGATATGAGACCCAGTACTTC	CSVGRTTRYETQYF
.	.	TRBV5-4	TRBJ2-7	TGTGCCAGCAGCCCGACGGATTTCTCTACTGGCGAGCAGTACTTC	CASSPTDFSTGEQYF
.	.	TRBV10-1	TRBJ2-5	TGCGCCAGCAGCGACTACTCCGGGGAGACCCAGTACTTC	CASSDYSGETQYF
.	.	TRBV20-1	TRBJ2-7	TGCAGTGCTGGGGCCCACTACGAGCAGTACTTC	CSAGAHYEQYF
.	.	TRBV6-5	TRBJ2-5	TGTGCCAGCACCTGGGGAGGGGGAATAGAGACCCAGTACTTC	CASTWGGGIETQYF
TRBD1	.	TRBV2	TRBJ2-7	TGTGCCAGCACCTGGGACAGGCGGGGCGAGCAGTACTTC	CASTWDRRGEQYF
.	.	TRBV18	TRBJ2-4	TGTGCCAGCTCACCTCAAAATGCACCGCGGAACATTCAGTACTTC	CASSPQNAPRNIQYF
.	.	TRBV14	TRBJ1-4	TGTGCCAGCAGCCAAGTTGTTCCAGGGTCCACAACTAATGAAAAACTGTTTTTT	CASSQVVPGSTTNEKLFF
.	.	TRBV18	TRBJ2-2	TGTGCCAGCTCACCAAACGGGAACACCGGGGAGCTGTTTTTT	CASSPNGNTGELFF
.	.	TRBV2	TRBJ1-5	TGTGCCAGCAGTAGGACAACTAGCAATCAGCCCCAGCATTTT	CASSRTTSNQPQHF
TRBD2	.	TRBV5-1	TRBJ2-7	TGCGCCAGCAGCCCGGGACTAGCGGCATCCTACGAGCAGTACTTC	CASSPGLAASYEQYF
.	.	TRBV9	TRBJ2-3	TGTGCCAGCAGCGGACAGGGGCGAGACTTGCGGGGGAGCACAGATACGCAGTATTTT	CASSGQGRDLRGSTDTQYF
.	.	TRBV5-1	TRBJ1-1	TGCGCCAGCAGATTCGACACGAACACTGAAGCTTTCTTT	CASRFDTNTEAFF
.	once	TRBV7-6	TRBJ1-3	TGTGCCAGCAGCTTAGGGACAGGAAACACCATATATTTT	CASSLGTGNTIYF
TRBD1	once	TRBV6-1	TRBJ1-1	TGTGCCAGCAGTGAAGCGAGGGGGCGGCCTGAAGCTTTCTTT	CASSEARGRPEAFF
.	.	TRBV19	TRBJ1-2	TGTGCCAGTAGTATATCGGGACGTACCGGAGCTAACTATGGCTACACCTTC	CASSISGRTGANYGYTF
.	.	TRBV18	TRBJ2-7	TGTGCCAGCTCGCCGCGGGGTTTCAGCGAGCAGTACTTC	CASSPRGFSEQYF
TRBD2	.	TRBV6-5	TRBJ2-1	TGTGCCAGCACCGGACTAGCGGGGGGCCCTATGTTCTTC	CASTGLAGGPMFF
.	.	TRBV30	TRBJ2-7	TGTGCTCAGGGTTGGCCCGAGCAGTACTTC	CAQGWPEQYF
.	.	TRBV7-9	TRBJ2-3	TGTGCCAGCAGCCTAGCCCGGACGGACATCACAGATACGCAGTATTTT	CASSLARTDITDTQYF
TRBD1	.	TRBV6-6	TRBJ2-7	TGTGCCAGCAGTTTAGGGACAGGGGCCTACGAGCAGTACTTC	CASSLGTGAYEQYF